Each of the 11 T cell receptor beta chains below was sequenced from the same sample in a study of T cells in women clearing cervical HPV infection. Repertoires were generated with immunoSEQ multiplex PCR, while TCRdb's copy carries only in-frame clones and drops some. The sample spans about 30,000 clones; the ten largest clones claim under 8.5%. Sequenced input: blood buffy coat. The receptors come from a woman aged 18 to 75 with a cervical HPV16 infection that either progressed to CIN3+ or cleared (not recorded which).

Comments on this clone: The sequence runs out 3 residues before the end of the CDR3; the remainder is reconstructed from the germline J gene. The rearrangement uses TRBV20-1 and TRBJ2-3; tentative D call: TRBD2 (7 bases). This CDR3 has 15 residues. Trimming pared 5 bases from V and 1 base from J, leaving 16 bases between. CDR1 DFQATT and CDR2 SNEGSKA come from the germline V gene (reference sequence). CDR3 bases read: TGCAGTGCTGGCTCCCGGGGGGCCGGCACAGATACG. Translating it yields CSAGSRGAGTDT. The entire CDR3 protein reads CSAGSRGAGTDTQYF.

As regards this clone: The CDR3 end falls 3 residues outside the read, so it is completed with the germline J gene. The chain joins TRBV7-6 to TRBJ2-1; 10 bases map to TRBD1. The J segment lost 9 bases and the V segment lost 5 bases, leaving 10 bases of the junction unmatched. Germline V lookup: CDR1 SGHVS, CDR2 FNYEAQ. The CDR3 covers 15 residues. The sequenced part of the CDR3 DNA is TGTGCCAGCAGCCGGGAGGGACAGGGGAAGGTTGAG. Translating it yields CASSREGQGKVE. Given in full, the CDR3 is CASSREGQGKVEQFF.

Note on this clone: The sequenced fragment ends 3 residues before the CDR3 boundary, so the rest is inferred from the germline J gene. This sequence joins TRBV5-1 and TRBJ2-5; D gene ambiguous. The V gene's germline CDR1 is SGHRS and CDR2 YFSETQ. The V end lost 3 bases, the J end lost 1 base, and 4 bases lay between the germline ends. There are 12 residues in the CDR3. The CDR3 spells CASSSSQETQYF. The CDR3 bases that were read are TGCGCCAGCAGCTCTTCCCAAGAGACC.

Of note for this clone: Read coverage stops 3 residues before the CDR3 terminus; the germline J gene supplies the remainder. The rearrangement uses TRBV4-2 and TRBJ1-6, with D perhaps matching TRBD1 (6 bases). This CDR3 has 16 residues. Germline CDR1 LGHNA, CDR2 YNFKEQ. V was pared by 0 bases and J by 7 bases, with 13 bases between. This CDR3 is CASSQEQGKGNSPLHF. Incomplete CDR3 DNA: TGTGCCAGCAGCCAAGAACAGGGCAAAGGGAATTCACCC.

Regarding this clone: The DNA ends 3 residues before the CDR3 does, and the rest of the CDR3 is filled in from the germline J gene. The chain recombines TRBV5-1 with TRBJ2-5; the match to TRBD1 covers 10 bases. Per the germline V gene, CDR1 is SGHRS and CDR2 is YFSETQ. V lost 3 bases, J lost 3 bases, and 2 bases stayed unmatched. This CDR3 region has 14 residues. The sequenced CDR3 bases are TGCGCCAGCAGCTCCGGGACAGGGGAAGAGACC. Its translation: CASSSGTGEET. From start to end, the CDR3 is CASSSGTGEETQYF.

In the case of this clone: The CDR3 extends 3 residues past the end of the read, so its final part is completed from the germline J gene. The J gene is TRBJ2-5, the V gene TRBV6-1; 8 bases match TRBD2. CDR3 size: 15 residues. Losses at the gene ends were 4 bases for V and 5 bases for J; bases not matched to a gene: 9. Per the germline V gene, CDR1 is MNHNS and CDR2 is SASEGT. The DNA read from the CDR3 is TGTGCCAGCAGTGGGATTTCACTAGCGGCGGAGACC. Protein sequence: CASSGISLAAET. Given in full, the CDR3 is CASSGISLAAETQYF.

Details on this clone: The read ends 3 residues before the CDR3 terminus; that terminus is restored from the germline J gene. The V gene is TRBV24-1, the J gene TRBJ2-5, with 12 nucleotides matching TRBD1. The CDR3 is 16 amino acids. Germline V CDR1 and CDR2: KGHDR, SFDVKD. J was trimmed by 4 bases and V by 2 bases; bases with no gene match: 4. The sequenced CDR3 bases are TGTGCCACCAGTGATTCCGGGACAGGGGGCGCAGAGACC. Translated, it gives CATSDSGTGGAET. The entire CDR3 is CATSDSGTGGAETQYF.

To note about this clone: The read ends 3 residues shy of where the CDR3 ends; the end is completed using the germline J gene. The chain couples TRBV12-5 to TRBJ2-1, with a weak D call TRBD2 (6 bases). The germline gives CDR1 LGHNT, CDR2 FRNRAP. V was pared by 1 base and J by 4 bases, with 11 bases between. The CDR3 totals 15 residues. CDR3 sequence reads: CASGLGRGTYNEQFF. Incomplete CDR3 DNA: TGTGCTAGTGGTTTGGGCCGGGGGACTTACAATGAG.

Remarks on this clone: The read ends 3 residues early relative to the CDR3; the germline J gene fills the gap. The genes are TRBV19 and TRBJ1-5; 7 nucleotides match TRBD1. CDR3 length: 16 residues. Germline CDR1 LNHDA, CDR2 SQIVND (reference sequence). Trimming cost V 6 bases and J 4 bases; bases outside gene matches: 12. This CDR3 reads CASSLRSDRVNQPQHF. The covered CDR3 bases are TGTGCCAGTAGCCTTCGATCAGACAGGGTTAATCAGCCC.

As for this clone: With the read ending 3 residues before the CDR3 end, the germline J gene is used to fill in that end. The chain carries TRBV18 and TRBJ2-5; D is undetermined. In germline, CDR1 is KGHSH, CDR2 LQKENI. Trimming removed 3 bases at V and 0 bases at J, with 2 bases between. This CDR3 has 12 amino acids. The CDR3 region is CASSPNQETQYF. CDR3 DNA, as far as it was read: TGTGCCAGCTCACCTAACCAAGAGACC.

On this clone: The observed sequence ends 3 residues before the CDR3 terminus, with the missing tail filled in from the germline J gene. V usage is TRBV7-3 and J usage is TRBJ2-7; 7 bases are a match to TRBD2. The V gene's germline CDR1 is SGHTA and CDR2 FQGTGA. The V segment lost 0 bases and the J segment 0 bases; nucleotides outside the gene matches: 2. This CDR3 region has 15 residues. The sequenced CDR3 bases are TGTGCCAGCAGCTTAACGGGGGGGGACTCCTACGAG. Translated: CASSLTGGDSYE. The full CDR3 reads CASSLTGGDSYEQYF.